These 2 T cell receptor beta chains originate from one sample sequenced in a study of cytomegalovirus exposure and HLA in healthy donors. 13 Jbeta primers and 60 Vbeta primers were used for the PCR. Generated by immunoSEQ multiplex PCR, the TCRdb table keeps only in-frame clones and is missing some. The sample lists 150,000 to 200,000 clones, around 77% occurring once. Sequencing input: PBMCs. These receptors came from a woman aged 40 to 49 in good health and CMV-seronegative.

CDR3 sequence (DNA): TGTGCCAGCAGCTCCCAGGGTACCTACGAGCAGTACTTC. Its translation is CASSSQGTYEQYF. This rearrangement joins TRBV7-3 to TRBJ2-7, with TRBD1 as a possible D gene (5 bases). The V end lost 4 bases, the J end lost 2 bases, and 9 bases lay between the germline ends. Germline V gene sequence: CDR1 SGHTA, CDR2 FQGTGA. This CDR3 has 13 residues.

The CDR3 region is CASSLSGASTDTQYF. CDR3 sequence (DNA): TGCGCCAGCAGCCTTAGCGGGGCTAGCACAGATACGCAGTATTTT. The V gene is TRBV5-1, the J gene TRBJ2-3, with 8 nucleotides matching TRBD2. Germline V gene data show CDR1 as SGHRS and CDR2 as YFSETQ. The CDR3 is made up of 15 amino acids. V lost 4 bases to trimming and J lost 0 bases; unmatched junction nucleotides: 4. Drawing the rest from reference TRBV5-1 and TRBJ2-3, the complete variable domain is KAGVTQTPRYLIKTRGQQVTLSCSPISGHRSVSWYQQTPGQGLQFLFEYFSETQRNKGNFPGRFSGRQFSNSRSEMNVSTLELGDSALYLCASSLSGASTDTQYFGPGTRLTVL.